This T cell receptor (beta chain) was sequenced for a study of human T cells and chemical hapten exposure. Study summary: Patients' scalps got diphenylcyclopropenone weekly throughout the approximately 25-week study. DPC (0.01%) was patch tested on the upper back and read at 6 days.

The authors' processing: A per-sample median of around 100,000 TCRs was observed, with a range of roughly 20,000 to 750,000. TCRdb reprocessed the RACE reads via MiXCR and lists one record per CDR3 protein. The V and J calls were not made by the authors but by TCRdb's processing. The sample includes tens of thousands of distinct CDR3 sequences, over 3% of them seen just once. The CDR3 loop spans 14 amino acids. V lost 0 bases and J lost 7; bases outside the gene matches: 2. The germline CDR1 and CDR2 sequences are SGHRS and YFSETQ. Ten or more counts support this clonotype. The time point was: patch test 2, 6 weeks after DPC sensitization. Treatment defined: therapeutic diphenylcyclopropenone sensitization with weekly scalp DPC. Sample donors consisted of patients with alopecia, aged 18 to 70 years, who were suitable for DPC.

Here the sequenced sample was whole blood, taken in connection with sensitization to the hapten diphenylcyclopropenone (DPC). The genes are TRBV5-1 and TRBJ1-4; 8 bases align to TRBD1. This sequence originates from a man aged 40-49 years with alopecia areata. Some clones in this sample may be carry-over from other donors' samples. The CDR3 nucleotides are TGCGCCAGCAGCTTGGACAGGGGGAGTGAAAAACTGTTTTTT. Its translation is CASSLDRGSEKLFF.